The clone carrying this T cell receptor (beta chain) was detected many times. Its antigen remains unknown. Per the germline V gene, CDR1 is SGHTA and CDR2 is FQGNSA. The CDR3 extends over 14 amino acids. Trimming pared 3 bases from V and 2 bases from J, leaving 11 bases between. The data stem from a study of CD8 T cells in ankylosing spondylitis. Study-level findings and limits: Blood of patients with ankylosing spondylitis appeared to be characterized by a TCR beta motif of eight highly homologous variants. Significantly higher representation of disease-linked clones was reported for matched ankylosing spondylitis synovial fluid. Prior literature has documented some motif variants in synovial fluid and blood from reactive arthritis.

TCRdb fed the 5' RACE reads into MiXCR, producing one record per CDR3 protein. The table lists about 840,000 distinct CDR3 sequences, approximately 12% of them singletons. This chain connects TRBV7-2 to TRBJ2-7; D is possibly TRBD2 (6 bases). Sequencing was performed on blood, either unsorted or a sorted T cell fraction (not recorded which). The receptor comes from a male donor with ankylosing spondylitis. Written as DNA, the CDR3 is TGTGCCAGCAGCTTGGGAGGACTGGCCTACGAGCAGTACTTC. Its protein product is CASSLGGLAYEQYF.